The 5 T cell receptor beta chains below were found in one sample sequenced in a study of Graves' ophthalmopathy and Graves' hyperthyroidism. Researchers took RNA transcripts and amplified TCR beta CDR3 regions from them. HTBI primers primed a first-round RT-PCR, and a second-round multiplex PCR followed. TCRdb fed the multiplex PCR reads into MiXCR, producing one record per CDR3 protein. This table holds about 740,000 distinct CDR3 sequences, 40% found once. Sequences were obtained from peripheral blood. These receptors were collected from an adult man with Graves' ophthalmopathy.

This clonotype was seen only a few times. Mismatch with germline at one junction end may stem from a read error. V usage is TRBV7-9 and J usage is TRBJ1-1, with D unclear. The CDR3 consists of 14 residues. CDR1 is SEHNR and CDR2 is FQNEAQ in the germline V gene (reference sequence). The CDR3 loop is CASSQTNRNTEAFF. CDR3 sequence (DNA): TGCGCCAGCAGCCAGACGAACAGGAACACTGAAGCTTTCTTT.

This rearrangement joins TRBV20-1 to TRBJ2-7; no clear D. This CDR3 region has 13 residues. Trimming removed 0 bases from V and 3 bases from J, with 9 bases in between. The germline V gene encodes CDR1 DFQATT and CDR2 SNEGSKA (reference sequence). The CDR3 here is CSARDSQSYEQYF. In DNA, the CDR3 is TGCAGTGCTAGAGATAGCCAAAGCTACGAGCAGTACTTC.

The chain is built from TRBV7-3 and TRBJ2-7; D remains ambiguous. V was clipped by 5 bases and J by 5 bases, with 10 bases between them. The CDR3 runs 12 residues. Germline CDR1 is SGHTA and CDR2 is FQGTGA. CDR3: CASSRLLNEQYF. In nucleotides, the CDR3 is TGTGCCAGCAGCCGACTGTTAAACGAGCAGTACTTC.

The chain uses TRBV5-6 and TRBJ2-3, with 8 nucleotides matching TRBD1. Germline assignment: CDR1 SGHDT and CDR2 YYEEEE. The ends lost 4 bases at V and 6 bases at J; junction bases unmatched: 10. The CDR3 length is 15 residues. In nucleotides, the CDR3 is TGTGCCAGCAGCCTAGGGACAGGTGGGGTGGATACGCAGTATTTT. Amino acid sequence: CASSLGTGGVDTQYF.

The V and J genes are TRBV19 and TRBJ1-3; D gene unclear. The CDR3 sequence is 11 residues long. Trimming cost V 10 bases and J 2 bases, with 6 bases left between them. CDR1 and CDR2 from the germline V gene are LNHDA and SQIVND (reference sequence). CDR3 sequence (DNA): TGTGCCACTAAGGCTGGAAACACCATATATTTT. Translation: CATKAGNTIYF.